Listed here are 24 T cell receptor beta chains from one sample, sequenced in a study of cytomegalovirus exposure and HLA in healthy donors. PCR primers comprised 60 Vbeta and 13 Jbeta primers. The method was immunoSEQ multiplex PCR; TCRdb's version includes in-frame clones alone and lacks a portion of them. The data contain roughly 150,000 clones, around three quarters of them singletons. The material sequenced was PBMCs. The receptors were sampled from a woman in her thirties or forties in good health and CMV-seropositive.

This clone was counted between two and nine times. V gene TRBV11-1 combines with J gene TRBJ2-5; 7 bases agree with TRBD2. The CDR3 has 15 amino acids. CDR1 is SGHAT, CDR2 FQDESV, per germline (reference sequence). V gave up 1 base and J gave up 3 bases; unmatched junction bases: 5. CDR3 DNA: TGTGCCAGCAGCTTAGGAGGAGCGGGGAAAGAGACCCAGTACTTC. It is translated as CASSLGGAGKETQYF.

The chain links TRBV11-3 to TRBJ2-2, with 10 positions matching TRBD1. Unmatched junction bases numbered 9, after V lost 5 bases and J lost 3 bases. The CDR3 is 17 residues long. CDR1 is SGHNT, CDR2 YENEEA, per germline. CDR3 bases: TGTGCCAGCAGCAAAAATCATGGGACAGGGGACACCGGGGAGCTGTTTTTT. Translation gives CASSKNHGTGDTGELFF.

In this sample, this clone turned up once. J is TRBJ1-1 and V is TRBV6-5, with D perhaps TRBD1 (5 bases). Germline CDR1 reads MNHEY; CDR2 reads SVGAGI. CDR3 length equals 14 residues. V was clipped by 6 bases and J by 1 base, with 12 bases between them. The CDR3, as DNA: TGTGCCAGCAGCCGGTGGGGGGGGAACACTGAAGCTTTCTTT. Its protein product is CASSRWGGNTEAFF.

The rearrangement uses TRBV6-6 and TRBJ1-2, with 7 nucleotides matching TRBD1. The trim removed 2 bases at V and 8 bases at J, leaving 14 bases unmatched. This CDR3 has 16 residues. Germline V lookup: CDR1 MNHNY, CDR2 SVGAGI (reference sequence). This CDR3 is CASSYPGGRGNEGYTF. CDR3 sequence (DNA): TGTGCCAGCAGTTACCCAGGCGGCAGGGGGAACGAGGGCTACACCTTC.

This clone was found once. This chain uses TRBV30 with TRBJ2-2; 7 nucleotides agree with TRBD1. The CDR3 spans 13 residues. V trimming: 4 bases; J trimming: 4 bases; junction bases outside the gene matches: 3. Germline V gene lookup returns CDR1 GTSNPN and CDR2 SVGIG (reference sequence). CDR3 nucleotides: TGTGCCTGGACGAGACAGGGCACCGGGGAGCTGTTTTTT. Translated: CAWTRQGTGELFF.

This clone was counted a single time. The chain couples TRBV7-9 to TRBJ2-7; 7 bases line up with TRBD2. The junction had 5 bases not matched to a gene; V was cut back by 4 bases and J by 2 bases. Looked up from germline, CDR1 is SEHNR and CDR2 is FQNEAQ (reference sequence). The CDR3 totals 14 residues. For the CDR3, the DNA is TGTGCCAGCAGCTCGAGCGGGGTGGCCTACGAGCAGTACTTC. Amino acid sequence: CASSSSGVAYEQYF. Complete variable domain (other parts from reference TRBV7-9 and TRBJ2-7): DTGVSQNPRHKITKRGQNVTFRCDPISEHNRLYWYRQTLGQGPEFLTYFQNEAQLEKSRLLSDRFSAERPKGSFSTLEIQRTEQGDSAMYLCASSSSGVAYEQYFGPGTRLTVT.

The chain uses TRBV13 and TRBJ2-7, with 8 bases lining up with TRBD1. V lost 5 bases, J lost 3 bases, and 6 bases stayed unmatched. Per the germline V gene, CDR1 is PRHDT and CDR2 is FYEKMQ (reference sequence). The CDR3 contains 14 residues. The DNA of the CDR3 is TGTGCCAGCAGCCCGCGACAGGGGAACTACGAGCAGTACTTC. This codes for CASSPRQGNYEQYF.

V and J are TRBV29-1 and TRBJ1-1; the D is unclear. The CDR3 extends over 13 amino acids. V was cut by 8 bases and J by 0 bases, with 13 bases left in between. The germline CDR1 and CDR2 sequences are SQVTM and ANQGSEA. CDR3 region: CSLQREVNTEAFF. CDR3 sequence (DNA): TGCAGCCTGCAAAGGGAGGTGAACACTGAAGCTTTCTTT.

A few counts support this clone. V and J are TRBV7-2 and TRBJ1-2; D uncertain. This CDR3 contains 13 residues. V was clipped by 0 bases and J by 7 bases, with 9 bases between them. Germline CDR1 SGHTA, CDR2 FQGNSA. The CDR3: CASSLALRAGYTF. In nucleotides, the CDR3 is TGTGCCAGCAGCTTAGCGCTGAGGGCTGGCTACACCTTC.

The chain links TRBV6-1 to TRBJ2-5, with a possible D match to TRBD2 (7 bases). The DNA end lines up better with TRBJ2-7; the J call may be wrong. This CDR3 has 15 residues. The V gene's germline CDR1 is MNHNS and CDR2 SASEGT. CDR3 DNA sequence: TGTGCCAGCAGTCTCGGGGGGCGAGATACCTACGAGCAGTACTTC. Its translation is CASSLGGRDTYEQYF.

The chain joins TRBV4-1 to TRBJ2-7; 9 nucleotides line up with TRBD2. This CDR3 region has 16 residues. Germline V gives CDR1 MGHRA, CDR2 YSYEKL. With 0 bases clipped from V and 7 bases from J, the junction kept 10 bases outside the gene matches. The CDR3 DNA reads as TGCGCCAGCAGCCAAGATTTTGTACGCGGGAGGGTGGAGCAGTACTTC. This encodes CASSQDFVRGRVEQYF.

V is TRBV5-1 and J is TRBJ2-2, with D perhaps TRBD2 (5 bases). Trimming left V 1 base short and J 6 bases short, with 7 bases between. Germline CDR1 SGHRS, CDR2 YFSETQ. The CDR3 consists of 13 residues. The CDR3, as DNA: TGCGCCAGCAGCTTGAGGAGGTCCGGGGAGCTGTTTTTT. It translates to CASSLRRSGELFF.

This clone was observed a handful of times. This sequence joins TRBV7-2 and TRBJ2-1; 9 bases are a match to TRBD2. In germline, CDR1 is SGHTA, CDR2 FQGNSA. The CDR3 spans 15 residues. V was clipped by 5 bases and J by 4 bases; unmatched bases: 6. As DNA, the CDR3 is TGTGCCAGCAGCCTAGGGCGGGGGGGGTACAATGAGCAGTTCTTC. Amino acid sequence: CASSLGRGGYNEQFF.

V usage is TRBV28 and J usage is TRBJ2-5, with a tentative D call TRBD2 (6 bases). The J call is uncertain, as TRBJ2-7 better fits the DNA end. Per the germline V gene, CDR1 is MDHEN and CDR2 is SYDVKM. This CDR3 has 14 amino acids. The CDR3 loop is CASSSGGILYEQYF. CDR3 nucleotide sequence: TGTGCCAGCAGTTCGGGCGGGATCCTCTACGAGCAGTACTTC.

This clone was seen only once. This chain connects TRBV4-1 to TRBJ2-3, with 9 bases identical to TRBD2. The ends lost 5 bases at V and 0 bases at J; junction bases unmatched: 3. The CDR3 runs 15 residues. Germline CDR1 reads MGHRA; CDR2 reads YSYEKL. CDR3 sequence: CASSAGGRSTDTQYF. CDR3 coding DNA: TGCGCCAGCAGCGCGGGGGGGCGAAGCACAGATACGCAGTATTTT.

This clone was observed a handful of times. This chain joins TRBV5-6 and TRBJ2-5; 7 nucleotides match TRBD1. The CDR3 loop spans 15 amino acids. The ends lost 7 bases at V and 2 bases at J; junction bases unmatched: 11. CDR1 is SGHDT and CDR2 is YYEEEE in the germline V gene. DNA of the CDR3: TGTGCCAGCTGCACCGGGACAGCACGACAAGAGACCCAGTACTTC. Translated, it gives CASCTGTARQETQYF.

The chain is built from TRBV7-9 and TRBJ2-2; TRBD2 might be the D (6 bases). CDR3 length: 15 amino acids. V was pared by 3 bases and J by 1 base, with 9 bases between. The germline V gene encodes CDR1 SEHNR and CDR2 FQNEAQ (reference sequence). Here the CDR3 DNA reads TGTGCCAGCAGCTTCCTAGCGTTGAACACCGGGGAGCTGTTTTTT. It is translated as CASSFLALNTGELFF.

This clone has just one count. Sequence at one end of the junction differs from germline and may be a read error. The chain employs TRBV5-4 and TRBJ1-4; 8 bases match TRBD1. Germline assignment: CDR1 SGHNT and CDR2 YYREEE (reference sequence). CDR3 length: 15 residues. DNA for the CDR3: TGTGGCAGCAGCTTGGGGGGGACAGGAAGCGAAAAACTGTTTTTT. The encoded protein is CGSSLGGTGSEKLFF.

V is TRBV19 and J is TRBJ1-2, with a weak D call TRBD1 (6 bases). With 3 bases removed from V and 2 bases from J, the gap between germline ends came to 10 bases. Germline CDR1 LNHDA, CDR2 SQIVND (reference sequence). The CDR3 is 14 amino acids. CDR3 sequence reads: CASSISRGNYGYTF. The DNA for the CDR3 is TGTGCCAGTAGTATCTCAAGGGGGAACTATGGCTACACCTTC.

The V and J genes are TRBV7-2 and TRBJ1-2; D is undetermined. Between the trimmed V and J ends, which lost 2 bases and 0 bases, there was a span of 10 bases. This CDR3 has 15 residues. Germline CDR1 reads SGHTA; CDR2 reads FQGNSA. The chain's CDR3 is CASSLRRTSNYGYTF. The CDR3 nucleotides are TGTGCCAGCAGCTTAAGGAGAACTTCTAACTATGGCTACACCTTC.

The chain joins TRBV19 to TRBJ2-2; 7 bases agree with TRBD2. The CDR3 runs to 13 residues. V lost 7 bases to trimming and J lost 1 base; unmatched junction nucleotides: 0. Germline CDR1 is LNHDA and CDR2 is SQIVND (reference sequence). CDR3 protein: CASKRGNTGELFF. DNA for the CDR3: TGTGCCAGTAAGCGGGGGAACACCGGGGAGCTGTTTTTT.

The chain employs TRBV5-1 and TRBJ2-1; TRBD1 matches at 8 bases. With V trimmed by 3 bases and J by 8 bases, 7 bases remained unmatched. Germline CDR1 reads SGHRS; CDR2 reads YFSETQ. The CDR3 is made up of 14 amino acids. The CDR3 spells CASSWGTGGHEQFF. CDR3 nucleotides: TGCGCCAGCAGCTGGGGGACAGGTGGCCATGAGCAGTTCTTC.

The gene calls are TRBV5-1 and TRBJ2-3, with TRBD2 matching 8 bases. The V gene's germline CDR1 is SGHRS and CDR2 YFSETQ. With 0 bases clipped from V and 3 bases from J, the junction kept 6 bases outside the gene matches. CDR3 length: 16 amino acids. The CDR3 region is CASSLGTSGHTDTQYF. The CDR3 DNA reads TGCGCCAGCAGCTTGGGTACTAGCGGCCATACAGATACGCAGTATTTT.

The chain couples TRBV19 to TRBJ2-3, with 9 bases matching TRBD2. Germline V CDR1 and CDR2: LNHDA, SQIVND (reference sequence). V lost 4 bases to trimming and J lost 4 bases; unmatched junction nucleotides: 9. The CDR3 runs 16 residues. CDR3 sequence (DNA): TGTGCCAGTAGTAGCGGGGCTAGCGGGAAAGCAGATACGCAGTATTTT. Translated: CASSSGASGKADTQYF.